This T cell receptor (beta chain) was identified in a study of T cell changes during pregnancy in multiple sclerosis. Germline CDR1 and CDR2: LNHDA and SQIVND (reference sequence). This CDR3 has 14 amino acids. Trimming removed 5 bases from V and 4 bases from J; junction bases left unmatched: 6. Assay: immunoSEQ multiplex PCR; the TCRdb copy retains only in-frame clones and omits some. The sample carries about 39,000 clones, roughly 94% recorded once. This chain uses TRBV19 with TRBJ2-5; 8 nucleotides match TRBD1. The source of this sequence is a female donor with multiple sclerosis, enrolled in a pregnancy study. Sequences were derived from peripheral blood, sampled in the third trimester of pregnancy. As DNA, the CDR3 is TGTGCCAGTAGTGAGGGCAGGGGGCGAGAGACCCAGTACTTC. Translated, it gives CASSEGRGRETQYF.